What follows is one TCR beta chain and its context. Primers: 60 Vbeta forward and 13 Jbeta reverse. Assay used: immunoSEQ multiplex PCR; TCRdb lists only in-frame clones, some missing. In the table there are over 150,000 clones, around four fifths of which are singletons. The sample comes from a study of cytomegalovirus exposure and HLA in healthy donors. Germline CDR1 MNHEY, CDR2 SMNVEV (reference sequence). This CDR3 has 15 residues. Germline trimming cut 3 bases from V and 4 bases from J; bases unmatched to any gene: 5. The sequence came from a girl under 18 in good health and CMV-seropositive. The chain joins TRBV27 to TRBJ1-2; the match to TRBD1 covers 10 bases. Sequencing was done on a sample of PBMCs. Here the CDR3 DNA reads TGTGCCAGCAGTTTGGTGACAGGGGGCAGCTATGGCTACACCTTC. This codes for CASSLVTGGSYGYTF.